This T cell receptor beta chain was captured by sequencing in a study of EBV T-cell therapy then PD-1 blockade in nasopharyngeal carcinoma. Only in-frame clones appear in the TCRdb table, and some are missing; sequencing was by immunoSEQ multiplex PCR. The sample yields approximately 21,000 clones, about 80% seen once. Treatment defined: AdE1-LMPpoly-expanded autologous EBV-specific T-cell therapy followed by anti-PD-1 nivolumab. Germline assignment: CDR1 SGDLS and CDR2 YYNGEE. V was cut by 6 bases and J by 4 bases, with 10 bases left in between. The CDR3 sequence is 12 residues long. Note on this clone: The target antigen is unknown.

The gene calls are TRBV9 and TRBJ1-2, with a tentative D call TRBD1 (6 bases). The sequencing used CD8+ T cells from blood, collected around day 60 from a patient whose treatment included autologous EBV-specific T cells and nivolumab. The sequence was collected from a man aged 35-49 years with nasopharyngeal carcinoma. Here the CDR3 DNA reads TGTGCCAGCAATAACAGGGTCTATGGCTACACCTTC. It codes for CASNNRVYGYTF.